This T cell receptor beta chain was profiled in a study of blood T cell repertoires in COVID-19. This CDR3 is 14 amino acids long. The germline CDR1 and CDR2 sequences are KGHDR and SFDVKD. V shed 9 bases and J 6 bases; nucleotides not matched to a gene: 7. The assay was immunoSEQ multiplex PCR, and TCRdb's table has in-frame clones only and misses some. The data hold roughly 100,000 clones, with more than 75% observed a single time. The source of this sequence is a man between 60 and 75 years old with active or convalescent COVID-19. Sequences were obtained from peripheral blood. The chain has TRBV24-1 and TRBJ2-2; 9 bases map to TRBD1. The CDR3, as DNA: TGTGCCACCCGAGGACAGGGGAGGGCCGGGGAGCTGTTTTTT. Its protein is CATRGQGRAGELFF.